The clone carrying this T cell receptor (beta chain) has only a few counts. As yet, its antigen is unknown. The beta constant-region primer was an equimolar mix of two oligonucleotides covering TRBC1 and TRBC2. Ligated cDNA was amplified by four rounds of PCR with nested alpha and beta constant-region primers and SP2. TCRdb re-derived calls from the UMI-ligation and nested PCR reads in MiXCR, one entry per CDR3 protein. The sample lists 100,000 to 150,000 distinct CDR3 sequences; around a third were seen once. Germline lookup yields CDR1 MNHEY and CDR2 SMNVEV (reference sequence). There are 14 residues in the CDR3. V lost 10 bases, J lost 1 base, and 11 bases lay in between. This entry is derived from a study of naive and memory T cell subsets. Notes on the study in general: Between naive and memory subsets, TCR abundance power law exponents differed.

Sequencing was done on a sample of central memory CD4+ T cells from blood. This receptor was obtained from a human donor in good health. V is TRBV27 and J is TRBJ2-6; TRBD2 might be the D (5 bases). CDR3 DNA: TGTGCCAACTCAGCGGTATCTGGGGCCAACGTCCTGACTTTC. It encodes CANSAVSGANVLTF.